The rows below give T cell receptor beta chains drawn from one sample of a study of tumor and adjacent non-tumor tissue in lung cancer. A single record per CDR3 protein comes from TCRdb applying MiXCR to the multiplex PCR reads. The table records 90,000 to 130,000 distinct CDR3 sequences, about 87% of them present only once. The sample consisted of lung tumor tissue. The receptors stem from an older man with non-small cell lung cancer. Both conserved end residues are part of each CDR3. The D gene is left open where the match is weak. Clone size is not always given. Where it is, it says once, few, many or a class for expanded clones.

.	TRBJ1-1	few	TRBV5-1	TGCGCCAGCAGAATCGACATACTGAACACTGAAGCTTTCTTT	CASRIDILNTEAFF
TRBD1	TRBJ1-3	.	TRBV28	TGTGCCAGCAGTTGCATGACAGGGTCAAGATCTGGAAACACCACATATTTT	CASSCMTGSRSGNTTYF
.	TRBJ2-1	.	TRBV5-1	TGCGCCTGCAGGGAATTGGGGCGGGAAAGTGACAATGAGCAGTTCTTC	CACRELGRESDNEQFF
.	TRBJ2-3	.	TRBV6-5	TGTGCAAGCTTAGATGGGGAAGGTTATACGCAGTATTTT	CASLDGEGYTQYF
TRBD2	TRBJ2-5	once	TRBV6-2/TRBV6-3	TGTACCACCGAGGGACTAGCGGCGTCAGAGATCCAGTACTTC	CTTEGLAASEIQYF
TRBD1	TRBJ2-5	.	TRBV29-1	TGCTGCGTTGGGACAGGTGGAGAGGAGACCCAGTACTTC	CCVGTGGEETQYF
TRBD1	TRBJ2-7	.	TRBV29-1	TGCAGCGTAGCCGTGACAGGGGGCCTCGGGTCATCCCGGGAGCAGTATTTC	CSVAVTGGLGSSREQYF
.	TRBJ2-7	.	TRBV4-1	TGCGCCAGCAGTCAAGAACTCGGGCAGGGGGGCTACGAGCAGTACTTC	CASSQELGQGGYEQYF
TRBD1	TRBJ2-5	many	TRBV25-1	TGTGCCAGCAGTGTGGACAGGGGGAACCAAGAGACCCAGTACTTC	CASSVDRGNQETQYF
TRBD2	TRBJ2-7	.	TRBV6-2/TRBV6-3	TGTGCCGGCAGTCTGGGACTAGGCAATACCAATGAGCAGTACTTC	CAGSLGLGNTNEQYF
.	TRBJ1-1	.	TRBV4-2	TGTGCCAGCAGCCGAGATCGAGGGCTTCATGCTTTCTTT	CASSRDRGLHAFF